The 5 T cell receptor beta chains below were found in one sample sequenced in a study of blood T cell repertoires in COVID-19. The assay was immunoSEQ multiplex PCR, and TCRdb's table has in-frame clones only and misses some. The profile shows 200,000 to 250,000 clones, 88% of them singletons. Sequenced material: PBMCs or T cells enriched from blood (not recorded which). Receptors were obtained from a woman aged 45 to 65 with acute COVID-19.

The chain joins TRBV11-2 to TRBJ2-3, with D unresolved. With 1 base removed from V and 1 base from J, the gap between germline ends came to 12 bases. The CDR3 has 16 residues. Germline values: CDR1 SGHAT, CDR2 FQNNGV. CDR3 nucleotide sequence: TGTGCCAGCAGCTTAGCGGCTCAAGCGCGCACAGATACGCAGTATTTT. It codes for CASSLAAQARTDTQYF.

The chain combines TRBV7-3 with TRBJ2-7; 16 bases map to TRBD2. CDR1 is SGHTA and CDR2 is FQGTGA in the germline V gene. The CDR3 has 19 residues. The V segment lost 6 bases and the J segment 0 bases; nucleotides outside the gene matches: 11. The chain's CDR3 is CASRHSTGLAGGSSYEQYF. The CDR3 nucleotides are TGTGCCAGCAGACATAGTACGGGACTAGCGGGAGGGAGCTCCTACGAGCAGTACTTC.

The chain has TRBV27 and TRBJ2-1, with TRBD2 identical over 13 bases. CDR1 is MNHEY and CDR2 is SMNVEV in the germline V gene (reference sequence). The CDR3 sequence is 17 residues long. Trimming removed 2 bases from V and 5 bases from J; junction bases left unmatched: 6. The CDR3 loop reads CASSLTGLAGVNNEQFF. CDR3 in DNA: TGTGCCAGCAGTTTAACAGGACTAGCGGGAGTCAACAATGAGCAGTTCTTC.

The V and J genes are TRBV28 and TRBJ2-3; a weak D match, TRBD2 (5 bases). Per germline, CDR1 MDHEN and CDR2 SYDVKM. The V end was cut by 6 bases, the J end by 1 base, with 17 bases between. The CDR3 is 16 amino acids. DNA of the CDR3: TGTGCCAGCAGCCTAACCGTAGGACTGGGCACAGATACGCAGTATTTT. Its translation: CASSLTVGLGTDTQYF.

This chain links TRBV15 with TRBJ2-1, with TRBD2 matching over 12 bases. The germline V gene has CDR1 LNHNV and CDR2 YYDKDF (reference sequence). Losses at the gene ends were 1 base for V and 10 bases for J; bases not matched to a gene: 17. The CDR3 loop spans 19 amino acids. The CDR3 is CATSRVELAGGYGFLEQFF. The CDR3 DNA reads TGTGCCACCAGCAGAGTAGAGCTAGCGGGAGGGTACGGCTTTCTAGAGCAGTTCTTC.